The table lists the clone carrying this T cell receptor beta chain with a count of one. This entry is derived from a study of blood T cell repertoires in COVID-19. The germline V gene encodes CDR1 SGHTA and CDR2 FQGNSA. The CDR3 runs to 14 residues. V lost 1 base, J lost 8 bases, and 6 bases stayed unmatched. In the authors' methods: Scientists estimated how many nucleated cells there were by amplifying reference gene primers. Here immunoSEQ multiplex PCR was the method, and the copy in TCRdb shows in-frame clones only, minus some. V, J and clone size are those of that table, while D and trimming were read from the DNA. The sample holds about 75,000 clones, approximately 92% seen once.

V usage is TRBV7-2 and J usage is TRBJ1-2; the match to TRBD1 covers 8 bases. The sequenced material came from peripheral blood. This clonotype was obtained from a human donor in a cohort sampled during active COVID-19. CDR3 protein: CASSLDQGAQGYTF. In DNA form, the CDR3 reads TGTGCCAGCAGCTTAGACCAGGGGGCGCAGGGCTACACCTTC. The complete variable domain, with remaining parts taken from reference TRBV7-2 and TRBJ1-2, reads GAGVSQSPSNKVTEKGKDVELRCDPISGHTALYWYRQSLGQGLEFLIYFQGNSAPDKSGLPSDRFSAERTGGSVSTLTIQRTQQEDSAVYLCASSLDQGAQGYTFGSGTRLTVV.